The entry below describes one T cell receptor beta chain. In contrast to the negatively isolated CD8+ and CD4+ T cells, TEMRA cells were FACS-enriched. These data belong to a study of CD8 T cells in Susac syndrome. Random hexamers served to reverse transcribe roughly 0.45 to 1 ug RNA. Multiplex PCR with immunoSEQ amplified the TCR beta CDR3 across 54 Vbeta and 13 Jbeta. TCRdb independently ran MiXCR on the immunoSEQ multiplex PCR reads; one entry per CDR3 protein. The sample includes 180,000 or so distinct CDR3 sequences, about 93% seen only once; the top ten take about 0.13%. The CDR3 sequence is 12 residues long. Between the trimmed V and J ends, which lost 5 bases and 6 bases, there was a span of 9 bases.

The sequence was obtained from a human donor in good health. The chain employs TRBV12-3 or TRBV12-4 and TRBJ2-3; TRBD2 might be the D (6 bases). Sample: CD4+ T cells from PBMCs. The CDR3 here is CASSRRGDTQYF. CDR3 nucleotide sequence: TGTGCCAGCAGTCGCCGGGGGGATACGCAGTATTTT.